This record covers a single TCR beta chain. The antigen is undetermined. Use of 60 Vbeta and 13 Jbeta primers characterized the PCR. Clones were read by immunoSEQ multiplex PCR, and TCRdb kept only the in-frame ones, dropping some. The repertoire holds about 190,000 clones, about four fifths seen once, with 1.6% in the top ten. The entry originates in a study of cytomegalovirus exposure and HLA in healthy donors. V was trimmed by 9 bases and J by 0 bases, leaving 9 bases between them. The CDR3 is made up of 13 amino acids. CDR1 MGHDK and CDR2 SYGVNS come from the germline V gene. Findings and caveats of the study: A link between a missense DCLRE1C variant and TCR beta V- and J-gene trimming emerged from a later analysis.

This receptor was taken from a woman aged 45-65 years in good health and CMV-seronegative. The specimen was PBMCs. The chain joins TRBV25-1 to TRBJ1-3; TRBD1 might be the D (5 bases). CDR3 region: CASGHLSGNTIYF. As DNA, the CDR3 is TGTGCCAGTGGACACCTCTCTGGAAACACCATATATTTT.